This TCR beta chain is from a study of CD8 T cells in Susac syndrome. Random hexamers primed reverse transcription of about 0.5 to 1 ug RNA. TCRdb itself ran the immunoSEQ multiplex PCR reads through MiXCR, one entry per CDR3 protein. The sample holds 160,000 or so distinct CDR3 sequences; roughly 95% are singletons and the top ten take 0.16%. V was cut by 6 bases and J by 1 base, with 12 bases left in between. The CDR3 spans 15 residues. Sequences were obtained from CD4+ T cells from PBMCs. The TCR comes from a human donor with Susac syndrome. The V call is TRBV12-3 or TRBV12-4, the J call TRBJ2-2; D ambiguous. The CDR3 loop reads CASSPGPMNTGELFF. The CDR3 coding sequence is TGTGCCAGCAGCCCCGGACCTATGAACACCGGGGAGCTGTTTTTT.